What follows are 11 T cell receptor beta chains derived from one specimen sequenced in a study of blood T cell repertoires in COVID-19 (dated by TCRdb to 2018 to 2021). Library preparation employed the immunoSEQ multiplex PCR assay. TCRdb took over this immuneACCESS table, retaining in-frame rearrangements with V and J assigned. Such tables are incomplete; in checked studies, under half of the missing clones stem from an unresolved V gene, and the remainder is unexplained. This sample is represented by 200,000 or so clones; around 82% of them were singletons. In total, the top ten clones hold less than 2.5% of the sample. The sequenced sample consisted of peripheral blood. The receptors here all came from a woman aged 55-69 years with acute or convalescent COVID-19.

The chain couples TRBV6-5 to TRBJ2-4, with 8 bases that match TRBD1. From germline, CDR1 is MNHEY and CDR2 SVGAGI. V lost 8 bases, J lost 4 bases, and 4 bases stayed unmatched. The CDR3 is made up of 13 amino acids. The CDR3 region is CASVGQVKNIQYF. The DNA for the CDR3 is TGTGCCAGCGTGGGACAGGTAAAAAACATTCAGTACTTC.

The chain links TRBV6-5 to TRBJ2-2; possibly TRBD1 for D (8 bases). The length of the CDR3 is 15 residues. The V gene's germline CDR1 is MNHEY and CDR2 SVGAGI. Deletions cut 7 bases from V and 1 base from J, with 13 bases between. CDR3 amino acids: CASTHRGGNTGELFF. The CDR3, as DNA: TGTGCCAGCACTCACAGGGGGGGGAACACCGGGGAGCTGTTTTTT.

In its sample, this clone was seen a few times. The V gene is TRBV6-2 or TRBV6-3, the J gene TRBJ2-1, with 13 bases that match TRBD2. V gave up 7 bases and J gave up 15 bases; unmatched junction bases: 21. CDR1 is MNHEY, CDR2 SVGEGT, per germline. This CDR3 contains 17 residues. The chain's CDR3 is CASNPPGTSGVIGGLFF. In nucleotides, the CDR3 is TGTGCCAGCAACCCCCCCGGGACTAGCGGGGTAATCGGTGGTCTGTTCTTC.

CDR3 in DNA: TGTGCCAGCAGCCTCCAGCGGGATACGCAGTATTTT. Translating it yields CASSLQRDTQYF. The gene calls are TRBV7-9 and TRBJ2-3, with D possibly TRBD2 on 5 matching bases. Germline V CDR1 and CDR2: SEHNR, FQNEAQ (reference sequence). CDR3 length equals 12 residues. The ends were cut back, 5 bases at V and 6 bases at J, with 9 bases in the middle.

The chain couples TRBV10-3 to TRBJ2-1, with 7 nucleotides matching TRBD2. Germline CDR1 is ENHRY and CDR2 is SYGVKD. V gave up 10 bases and J gave up 6 bases; unmatched junction bases: 15. The CDR3 is 15 residues long. The CDR3 here is CATRTSRETINEQFF. Here the CDR3 DNA reads TGTGCCACCCGGACTAGTCGAGAGACTATCAATGAGCAGTTCTTC.

Concerning this clone: Within the sample, other DNA sequences also encode this same CDR3. The V and J genes are TRBV5-1 and TRBJ2-1, with TRBD1 matching 8 bases. J gave up 6 bases and V 4 bases, and 3 bases lay outside the gene matches. Germline CDR1 SGHRS, CDR2 YFSETQ. This CDR3 contains 13 residues. In DNA, the CDR3 is TGCGCCAGCAGCGCCGGACAGGGCAATGAGCAGTTCTTC. It specifies CASSAGQGNEQFF.

The V and J genes are TRBV1 and TRBJ1-5; TRBD1, the table's D call, lacks a check against the DNA. TRBV1 constitutes a pseudogene. The CDR3 has 18 amino acids. The CDR3 bases are TGCACCAGCAGCCAATTCGTGCAGTCGAACAGGGGGACCCAGCCCCAGCATTTT. The encoded protein is CTSSQFVQSNRGTQPQHF.

The chain uses TRBV3-1 (or the pseudogene TRBV3-2) and TRBJ2-2; no reliable D call. V gave up 5 bases and J gave up 0 bases, with 13 bases separating them. Germline CDR1 and CDR2: LGHDT and YNNKEL (reference sequence). CDR3 size: 16 residues. The CDR3 sequence is CASSYPRRANTGELFF. In nucleotides, the CDR3 is TGTGCCAGCAGCTACCCCCGCCGGGCGAACACCGGGGAGCTGTTTTTT.

This sequence joins TRBV6-5 and TRBJ2-7; 7 bases align to TRBD1. Germline values: CDR1 MNHEY, CDR2 SVGAGI. V shed 0 bases, J shed 0 bases, and the junction held 2 bases outside the gene matches. This CDR3 contains 15 residues. The CDR3 region is CASSYSGTVSYEQYF. The CDR3 nucleotides are TGTGCCAGCAGTTACTCCGGGACAGTCTCCTACGAGCAGTACTTC.

This sequence joins TRBV10-3 and TRBJ2-2, with TRBD1 as a possible D gene (5 bases). Trimming left V 0 bases short and J 1 base short, with 9 bases between. The CDR3 contains 16 residues. Per germline, CDR1 ENHRY and CDR2 SYGVKD. CDR3 sequence (DNA): TGTGCCATCAGTGAGTCCGGGCAGGGGAACACCGGGGAGCTGTTTTTT. Residues: CAISESGQGNTGELFF.

The chain recombines TRBV11-3 with TRBJ1-4; no clear D gene. Germline V gene sequence: CDR1 SGHNT, CDR2 YENEEA. This CDR3 has 15 amino acids. Trimming removed 5 bases at V and 8 bases at J, with 18 bases between. Here the CDR3 reads CASSRWATKAEKLFF. The CDR3 bases are TGTGCCAGCAGCAGATGGGCCACGAAGGCGGAAAAACTGTTTTTT. Based on the CDR3 plus reference TRBV11-3 and TRBJ1-4, the full variable domain is EAGVVQSPRYKIIEKKQPVAFWCNPISGHNTLYWYLQNLGQGPELLIRYENEEAVDDSQLPKDRFSAERLKGVDSTLKIQPAELGDSAVYLCASSRWATKAEKLFFGSGTQLSVL.